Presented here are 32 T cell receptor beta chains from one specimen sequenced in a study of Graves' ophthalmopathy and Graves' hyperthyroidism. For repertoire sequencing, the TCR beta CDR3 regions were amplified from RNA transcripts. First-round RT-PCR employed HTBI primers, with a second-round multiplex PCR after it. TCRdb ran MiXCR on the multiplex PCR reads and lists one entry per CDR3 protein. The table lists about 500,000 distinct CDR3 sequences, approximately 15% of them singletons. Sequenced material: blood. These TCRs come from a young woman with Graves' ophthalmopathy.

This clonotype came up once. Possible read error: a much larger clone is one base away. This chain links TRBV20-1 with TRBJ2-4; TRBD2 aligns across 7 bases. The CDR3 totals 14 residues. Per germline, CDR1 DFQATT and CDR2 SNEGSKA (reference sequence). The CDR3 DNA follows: TGCAGTGCTAGAGATGAGACTAGCAAAAACATGCAGTACTTC. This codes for CSARDETSKNMQYF.

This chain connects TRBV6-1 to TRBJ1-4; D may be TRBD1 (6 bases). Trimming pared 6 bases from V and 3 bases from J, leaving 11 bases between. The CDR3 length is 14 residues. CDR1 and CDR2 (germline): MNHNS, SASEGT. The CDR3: CASSLRGPNEKLFF. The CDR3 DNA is TGTGCCAGCAGCCTCAGGGGACCTAATGAAAAACTGTTTTTT.

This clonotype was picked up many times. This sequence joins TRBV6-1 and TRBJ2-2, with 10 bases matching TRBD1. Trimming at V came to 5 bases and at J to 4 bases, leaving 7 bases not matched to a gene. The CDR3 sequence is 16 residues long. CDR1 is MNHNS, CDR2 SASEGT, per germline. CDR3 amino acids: CASSSHRQGATGELFF. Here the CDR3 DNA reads TGTGCCAGCAGTAGCCATCGACAGGGGGCCACCGGGGAGCTGTTTTTT.

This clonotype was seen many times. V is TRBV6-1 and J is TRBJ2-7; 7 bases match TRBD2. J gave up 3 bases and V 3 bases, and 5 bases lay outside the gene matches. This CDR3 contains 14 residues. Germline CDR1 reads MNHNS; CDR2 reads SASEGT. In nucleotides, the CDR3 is TGTGCCAGCAGTGAGGAGGGACTATTCTACGAGCAGTACTTC. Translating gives CASSEEGLFYEQYF.

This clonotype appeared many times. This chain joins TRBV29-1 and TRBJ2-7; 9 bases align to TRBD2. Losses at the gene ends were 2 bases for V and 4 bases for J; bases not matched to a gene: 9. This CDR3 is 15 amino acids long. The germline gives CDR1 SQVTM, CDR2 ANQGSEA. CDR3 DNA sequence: TGCAGCGTTGAATCTGGGCGGGAGGGCCAGTACGAGCAGTACTTC. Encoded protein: CSVESGREGQYEQYF.

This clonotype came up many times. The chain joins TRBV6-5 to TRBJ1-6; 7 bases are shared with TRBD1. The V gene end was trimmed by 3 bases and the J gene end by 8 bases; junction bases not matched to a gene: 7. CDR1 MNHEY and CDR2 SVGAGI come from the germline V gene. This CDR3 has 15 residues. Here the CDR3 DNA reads TGTGCCAGCAGTTATTTAAGACAGGGAGATTCACCCCTCCACTTT. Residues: CASSYLRQGDSPLHF.

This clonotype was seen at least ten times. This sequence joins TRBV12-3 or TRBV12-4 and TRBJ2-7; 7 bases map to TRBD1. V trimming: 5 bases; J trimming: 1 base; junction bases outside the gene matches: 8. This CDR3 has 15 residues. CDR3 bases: TGTGCCAGCAGTCGTGGGGCAGGGGGATCCTACGAGCAGTACTTC. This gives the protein CASSRGAGGSYEQYF.

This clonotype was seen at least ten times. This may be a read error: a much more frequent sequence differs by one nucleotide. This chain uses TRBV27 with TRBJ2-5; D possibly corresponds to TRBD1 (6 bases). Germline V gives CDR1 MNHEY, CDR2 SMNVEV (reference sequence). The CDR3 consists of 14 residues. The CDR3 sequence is CASSFRGNQETKYF. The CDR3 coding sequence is TGTGCCAGCAGTTTCAGGGGTAACCAAGAGACCAAGTACTTC.

CDR3 nucleotide sequence: TGTGCCAGCAGTGAACTCGGGACAGGGGCCTACGAGCAGTACTTC. Its translation is CASSELGTGAYEQYF. The gene calls are TRBV6-1 and TRBJ2-7, with 10 bases identical to TRBD1. This CDR3 contains 15 residues. Per germline, CDR1 MNHNS and CDR2 SASEGT. The V segment lost 2 bases and the J segment 2 bases; nucleotides outside the gene matches: 3.

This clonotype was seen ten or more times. The CDR3 DNA reads as TGTGCCAGCAGCCAAGATAATCTGTATGGCTACACCTTC. Protein product: CASSQDNLYGYTF. The chain joins TRBV4-2 to TRBJ1-2; no clear D gene. The CDR3 is 13 residues long. With 0 bases removed from V and 5 bases from J, the gap between germline ends came to 7 bases. Germline V gene lookup returns CDR1 LGHNA and CDR2 YNFKEQ.

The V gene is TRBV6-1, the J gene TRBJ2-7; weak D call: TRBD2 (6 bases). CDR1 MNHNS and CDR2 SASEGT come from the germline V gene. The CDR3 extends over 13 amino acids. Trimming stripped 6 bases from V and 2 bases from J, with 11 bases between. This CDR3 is CASSREIPYEQYF. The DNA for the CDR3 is TGTGCCAGCAGCCGGGAGATCCCCTACGAGCAGTACTTC.

CDR3: CASSQALMVRELAKNIQYF. CDR3 bases: TGCGCCAGCAGCCAAGCTCTCATGGTCAGGGAGTTAGCCAAAAACATTCAGTACTTC. The rearrangement joins TRBV4-1 to TRBJ2-4; TRBD1 or TRBD2 may be the D gene (5 bases each). CDR3 length: 19 amino acids. Germline V gives CDR1 MGHRA, CDR2 YSYEKL. V lost 1 base, J lost 0 bases, and 19 bases lay in between.

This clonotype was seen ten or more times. In nucleotides, the CDR3 is TGTGCCAGCAGATTGACACAGGGGAGAAAGACCCAGTACTTC. It specifies CASRLTQGRKTQYF. The chain has TRBV28 and TRBJ2-5; TRBD1 matches 7 bases. V dropped 6 bases and J dropped 6; count of bases not matched to a gene: 10. The CDR3 covers 14 residues. CDR1 and CDR2 (germline): MDHEN, SYDVKM.

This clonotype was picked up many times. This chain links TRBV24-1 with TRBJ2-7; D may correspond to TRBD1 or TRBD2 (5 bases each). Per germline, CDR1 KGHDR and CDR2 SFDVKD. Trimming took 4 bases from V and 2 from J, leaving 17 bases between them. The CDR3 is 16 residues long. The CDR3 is CATSDFSYGTTYEQYF. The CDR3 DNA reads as TGTGCCACCAGTGACTTCAGCTACGGGACGACCTACGAGCAGTACTTC.

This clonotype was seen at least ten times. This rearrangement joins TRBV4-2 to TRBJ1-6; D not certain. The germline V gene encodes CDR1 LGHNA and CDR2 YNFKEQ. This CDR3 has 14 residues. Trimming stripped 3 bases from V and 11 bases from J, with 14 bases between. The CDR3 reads CASSQELLNPPLHF. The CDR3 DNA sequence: TGTGCCAGCAGCCAGGAGCTCCTCAATCCACCCCTCCACTTT.

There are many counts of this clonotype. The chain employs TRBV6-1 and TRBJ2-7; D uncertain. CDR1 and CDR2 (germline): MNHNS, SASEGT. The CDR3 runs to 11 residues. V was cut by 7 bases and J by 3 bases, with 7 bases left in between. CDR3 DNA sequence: TGTGCCAGCACTGGCAGCTACGAGCAGTACTTC. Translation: CASTGSYEQYF.

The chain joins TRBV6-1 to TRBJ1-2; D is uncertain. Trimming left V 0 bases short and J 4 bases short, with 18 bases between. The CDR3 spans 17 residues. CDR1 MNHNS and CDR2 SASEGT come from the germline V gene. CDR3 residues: CASSEAPSRRGFYGYTF. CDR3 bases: TGTGCCAGCAGTGAAGCGCCATCCCGAAGAGGTTTCTATGGCTACACCTTC.

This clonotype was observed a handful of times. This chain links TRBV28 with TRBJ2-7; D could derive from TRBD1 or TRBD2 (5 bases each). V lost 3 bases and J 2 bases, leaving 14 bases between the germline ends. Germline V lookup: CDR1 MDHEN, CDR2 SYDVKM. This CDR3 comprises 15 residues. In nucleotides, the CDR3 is TGTGCCAGCAGTTTTCGTCCGGGACGGGCCTACGAGCAGTACTTC. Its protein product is CASSFRPGRAYEQYF.

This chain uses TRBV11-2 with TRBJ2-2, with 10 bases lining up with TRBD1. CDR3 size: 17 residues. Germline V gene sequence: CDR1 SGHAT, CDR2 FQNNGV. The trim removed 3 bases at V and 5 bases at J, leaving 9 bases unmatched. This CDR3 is CASSFSGDRGNTGELFF. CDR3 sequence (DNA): TGTGCCAGCAGCTTTTCCGGGGACAGGGGTAATACCGGGGAGCTGTTTTTT.

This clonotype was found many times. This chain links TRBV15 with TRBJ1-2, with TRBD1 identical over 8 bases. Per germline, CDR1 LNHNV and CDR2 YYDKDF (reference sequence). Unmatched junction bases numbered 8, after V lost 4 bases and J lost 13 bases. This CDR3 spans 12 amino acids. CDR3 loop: CATSMDRDHCTF. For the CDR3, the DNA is TGTGCCACCAGCATGGACAGGGACCACTGCACCTTC. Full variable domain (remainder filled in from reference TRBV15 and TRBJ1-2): DAMVIQNPRYQVTQFGKPVTLSCSQTLNHNVMYWYQQKSSQAPKLLFHYYDKDFNNEADTPDNFQSRRPNTSFCFLDIRSPGLGDTAMYLCATSMDRDHCTFGSGTRLTVV.

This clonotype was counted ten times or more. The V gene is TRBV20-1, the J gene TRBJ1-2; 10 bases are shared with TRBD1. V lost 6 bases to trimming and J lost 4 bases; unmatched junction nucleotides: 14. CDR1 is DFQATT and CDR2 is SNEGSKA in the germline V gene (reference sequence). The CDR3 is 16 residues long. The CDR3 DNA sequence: TGCAGTGCGGTACCGGGACAGGGGCGAAGATCCTATGGCTACACCTTC. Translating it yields CSAVPGQGRRSYGYTF.

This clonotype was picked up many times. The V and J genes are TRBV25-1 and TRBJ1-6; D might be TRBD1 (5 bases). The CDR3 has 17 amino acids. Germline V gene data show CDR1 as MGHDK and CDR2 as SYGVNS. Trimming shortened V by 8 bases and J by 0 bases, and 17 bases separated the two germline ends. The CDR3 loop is CASGDTGKSSYNSPLHF. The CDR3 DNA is TGTGCCAGCGGGGATACAGGAAAGAGCTCCTATAATTCACCCCTCCACTTT.

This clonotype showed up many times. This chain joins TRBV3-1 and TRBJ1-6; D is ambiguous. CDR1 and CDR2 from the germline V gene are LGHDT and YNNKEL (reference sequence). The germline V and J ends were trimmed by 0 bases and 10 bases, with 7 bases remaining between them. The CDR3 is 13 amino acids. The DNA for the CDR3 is TGTGCCAGCAGCCAAGATTGGGGATCACCCCTCCACTTT. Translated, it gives CASSQDWGSPLHF.

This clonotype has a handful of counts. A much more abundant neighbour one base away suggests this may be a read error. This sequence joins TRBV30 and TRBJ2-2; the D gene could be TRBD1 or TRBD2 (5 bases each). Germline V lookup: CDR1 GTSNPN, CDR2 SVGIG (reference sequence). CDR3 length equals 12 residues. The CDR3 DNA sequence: TGTGCCTGGCACCAGGGCACCGGGGAGCTGTGTTTT. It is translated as CAWHQGTGELCF.

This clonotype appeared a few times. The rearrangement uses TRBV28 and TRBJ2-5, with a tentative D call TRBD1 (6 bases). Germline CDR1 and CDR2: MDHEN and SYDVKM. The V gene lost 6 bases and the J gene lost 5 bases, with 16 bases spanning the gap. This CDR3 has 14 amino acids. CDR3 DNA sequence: TGTGCCAGCAGACCACCCAGGGGCTCGGAGACCCAGTACTTC. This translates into CASRPPRGSETQYF.

Written as DNA, the CDR3 is TGTGCCAGCAGTCCTAGCGGGAGATTCGCAGAGACCCAGTACTTC. Its protein product is CASSPSGRFAETQYF. This chain joins TRBV12-3 or TRBV12-4 and TRBJ2-5, with 10 bases fitting TRBD2. The CDR3 covers 15 residues. V trimming: 5 bases; J trimming: 4 bases; junction bases outside the gene matches: 7.

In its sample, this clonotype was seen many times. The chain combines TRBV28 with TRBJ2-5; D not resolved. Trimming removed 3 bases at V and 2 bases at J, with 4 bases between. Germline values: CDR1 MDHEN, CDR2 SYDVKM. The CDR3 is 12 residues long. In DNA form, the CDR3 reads TGTGCCAGCAGTTTCCTTCAAGAGACCCAGTACTTC. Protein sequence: CASSFLQETQYF.

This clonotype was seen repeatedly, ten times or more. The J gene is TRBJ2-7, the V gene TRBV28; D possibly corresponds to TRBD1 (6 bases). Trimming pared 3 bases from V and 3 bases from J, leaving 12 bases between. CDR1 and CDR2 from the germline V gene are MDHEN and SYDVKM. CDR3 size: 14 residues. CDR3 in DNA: TGTGCCAGCAGTTTCTCTCGGACAGTCTACGAGCAGTACTTC. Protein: CASSFSRTVYEQYF.

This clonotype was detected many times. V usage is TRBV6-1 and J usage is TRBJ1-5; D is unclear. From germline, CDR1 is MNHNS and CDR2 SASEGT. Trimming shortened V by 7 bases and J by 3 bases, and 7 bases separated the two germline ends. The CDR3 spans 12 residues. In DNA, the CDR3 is TGTGCCAGCACTCCCTCCAATCAGCCCCAGCATTTT. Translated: CASTPSNQPQHF.

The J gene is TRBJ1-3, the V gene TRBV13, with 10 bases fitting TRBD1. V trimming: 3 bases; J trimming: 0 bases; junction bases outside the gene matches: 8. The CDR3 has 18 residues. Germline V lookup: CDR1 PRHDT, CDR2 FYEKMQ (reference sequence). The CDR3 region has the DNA TGTGCCAGCAGCTTCGGGGACAGGGGTGTCTACTCTGGAAACACCATATATTTT. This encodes CASSFGDRGVYSGNTIYF.

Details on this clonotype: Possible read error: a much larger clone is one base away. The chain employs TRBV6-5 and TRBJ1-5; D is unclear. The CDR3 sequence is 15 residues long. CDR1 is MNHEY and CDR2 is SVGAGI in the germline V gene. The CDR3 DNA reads TGTGCCGGCAGTTACCTCGCCGGCCAGGATCAGCCCCATCATTTT. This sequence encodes CAGSYLAGQDQPHHF.

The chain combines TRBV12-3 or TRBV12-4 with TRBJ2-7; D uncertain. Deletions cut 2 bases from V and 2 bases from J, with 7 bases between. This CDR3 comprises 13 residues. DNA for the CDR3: TGTGCCAGCAGTTTACATAGTCCCTACGAGCAGTACTTC. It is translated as CASSLHSPYEQYF.